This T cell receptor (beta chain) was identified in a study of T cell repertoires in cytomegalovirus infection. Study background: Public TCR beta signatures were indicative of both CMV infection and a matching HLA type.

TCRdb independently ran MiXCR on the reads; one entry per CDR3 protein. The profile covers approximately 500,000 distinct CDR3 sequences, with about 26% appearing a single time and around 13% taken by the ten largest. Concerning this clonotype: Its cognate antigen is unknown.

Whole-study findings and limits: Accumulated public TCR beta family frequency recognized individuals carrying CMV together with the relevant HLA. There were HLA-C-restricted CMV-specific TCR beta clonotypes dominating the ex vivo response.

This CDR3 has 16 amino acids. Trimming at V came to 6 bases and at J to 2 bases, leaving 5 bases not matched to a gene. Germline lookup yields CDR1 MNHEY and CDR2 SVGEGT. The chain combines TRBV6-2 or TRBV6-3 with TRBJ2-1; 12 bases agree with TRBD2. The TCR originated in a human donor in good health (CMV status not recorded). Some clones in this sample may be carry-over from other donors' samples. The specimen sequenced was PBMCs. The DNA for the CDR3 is TGTGCCAGCAGGGCCGGGACTAGCGGGCCCTACAATGAGCAGTTCTTC. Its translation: CASRAGTSGPYNEQFF.